This TCR beta chain was retrieved from a study of identical twins. Study-wide points: Twins' excess sharing was less marked for out-of-frame beta sequences. Not following the same donors, the study drew its conclusions from cross-sectional statistical analysis.

TCRdb analysed the 5' RACE reads with MiXCR anew, one entry per CDR3 protein. Here the sample spans roughly 500,000 distinct CDR3 sequences, roughly a fifth being singletons. As to this clonotype: Its antigen is not known.

V lost 1 base and J 2 bases, leaving 13 bases between the germline ends. The CDR3 covers 16 residues. Germline V CDR1 and CDR2: SGHNT, YENEEA. The sample also formed part of further work on T cells expressing NK-cell markers.

This sequence joins TRBV11-3 and TRBJ2-3; D possibly matches TRBD1 or TRBD2 (5 bases each). Sequencing was done on a sample of CD4+ T cells sorted from blood. The sequence was collected from a woman between 18 and 29 years old in good health. The CDR3 bases are TGTGCCAGCAGCTTAGTAGGAGGACACCCCACAGATACGCAGTATTTT. Translation gives CASSLVGGHPTDTQYF. Using reference TRBV11-3 and TRBJ2-3 for the parts outside the CDR3, the full variable domain is EAGVVQSPRYKIIEKKQPVAFWCNPISGHNTLYWYLQNLGQGPELLIRYENEEAVDDSQLPKDRFSAERLKGVDSTLKIQPAELGDSAVYLCASSLVGGHPTDTQYFGPGTRLTVL.